This TCR beta chain was recorded in a study of T cell responses to AZD1222 COVID-19 vaccine. Points from the study as a whole: A mostly white British donor set with more females was recruited, and clonal diversity was possibly underestimated. Just 5 or 6 AZD1222 recipients tested seropositive at baseline. Reportedly, nearly half the spike-specific TCRs target unmutated variant regions.

The germline V gene has CDR1 SEHNR and CDR2 FQNEAQ (reference sequence). The CDR3 covers 15 residues. V lost 7 bases and J lost 0, with 14 bases in between. Clones were read by immunoSEQ multiplex PCR, and TCRdb kept only the in-frame ones, dropping some. Of 90,000 to 120,000 clones listed, over 75% are singletons. To note about this clone: Its cognate antigen is unknown.

The chain carries TRBV7-9 and TRBJ2-3; D is undetermined. The sequence was collected from an adult in good health. The specimen comprised peripheral blood, sampled on day 0 of AZD1222 vaccination. The CDR3 nucleotides are TGTGCCAGCACCGGTACCCTTCTTAGCACAGATACGCAGTATTTT. Translating it yields CASTGTLLSTDTQYF.